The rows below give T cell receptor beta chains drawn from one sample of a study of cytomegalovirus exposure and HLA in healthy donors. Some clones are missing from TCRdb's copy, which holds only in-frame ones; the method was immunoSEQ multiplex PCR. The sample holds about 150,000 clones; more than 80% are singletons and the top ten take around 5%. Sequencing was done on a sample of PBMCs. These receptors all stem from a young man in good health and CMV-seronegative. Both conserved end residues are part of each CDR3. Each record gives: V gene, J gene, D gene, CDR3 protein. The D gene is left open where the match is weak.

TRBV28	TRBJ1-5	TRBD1	CASSPGSDRGPFRQPQHF
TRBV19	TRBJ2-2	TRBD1	CASSPWTGGNTGELFF
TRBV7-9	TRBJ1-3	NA	CASSLYAGRTNTIYF
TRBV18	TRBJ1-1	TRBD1	CASSPPGGYTEAFF
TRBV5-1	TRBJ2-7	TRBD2	CASSSLPPLAGVPYEQYF
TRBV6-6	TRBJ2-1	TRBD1	CASTYRGLSYNEQFF
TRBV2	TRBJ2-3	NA	CAIPSVGDGTQYF
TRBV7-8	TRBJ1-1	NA	CASSTRQMPNTEAFF
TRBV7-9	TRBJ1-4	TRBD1	CASSPYRGGGSEKLFF
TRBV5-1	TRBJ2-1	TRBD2	CASSEGLAGSNEQFF
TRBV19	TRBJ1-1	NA	CASSITGQLNTEAFF
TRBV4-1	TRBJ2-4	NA	CASSQAPKEVGHIQYF
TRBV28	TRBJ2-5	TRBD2	CASSFTGGRETQYF
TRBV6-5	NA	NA	CASSPEGEYEQYF
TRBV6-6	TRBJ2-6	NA	CAGGGWVSGANVLTF
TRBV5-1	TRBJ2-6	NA	CASSFLGVDSGANVLTF
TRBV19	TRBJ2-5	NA	CASSIERVSETQYF
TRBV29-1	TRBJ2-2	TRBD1	CSVVGTVNTGELFF
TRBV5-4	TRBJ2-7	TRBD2	CASSGDYSTSYEQYF
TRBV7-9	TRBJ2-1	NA	CASSFPRTHKPNNEQFF
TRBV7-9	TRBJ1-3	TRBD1	CSSRSRDSSDSATIYF
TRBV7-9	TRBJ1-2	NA	CSSSLYSGLSGDGYTF
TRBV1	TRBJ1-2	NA	CTSSPPSTVIIIYGYTF
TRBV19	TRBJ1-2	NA	CASSIDGQYGYTF
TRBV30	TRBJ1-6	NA	CAWSEQGEALHF
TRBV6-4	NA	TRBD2	CASSVGLAGTYEQYF
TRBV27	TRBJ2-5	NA	CASRRLQGRETQYF
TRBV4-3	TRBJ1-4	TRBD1	CASSRGQGGEKLFF
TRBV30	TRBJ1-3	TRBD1	CAWTQGAAGNTIYF
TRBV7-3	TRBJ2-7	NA	CASSPSGGALYEQYF
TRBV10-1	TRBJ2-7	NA	CASSEGGRLYEQYF
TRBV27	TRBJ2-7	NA	CASSLLASPLRWGEQYF
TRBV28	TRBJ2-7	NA	CASSSGQNDEQYF